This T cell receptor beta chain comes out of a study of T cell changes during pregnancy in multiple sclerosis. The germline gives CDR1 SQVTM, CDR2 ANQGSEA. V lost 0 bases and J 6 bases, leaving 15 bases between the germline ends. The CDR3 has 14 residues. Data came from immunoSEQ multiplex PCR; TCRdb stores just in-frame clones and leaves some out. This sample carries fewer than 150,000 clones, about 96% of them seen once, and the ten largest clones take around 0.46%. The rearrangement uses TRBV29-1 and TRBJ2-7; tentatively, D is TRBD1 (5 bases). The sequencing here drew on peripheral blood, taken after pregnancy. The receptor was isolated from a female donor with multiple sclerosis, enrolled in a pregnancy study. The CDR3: CSVEDSRVGREQYF. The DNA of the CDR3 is TGCAGCGTTGAAGATTCCAGGGTCGGACGCGAGCAGTACTTC.